This TCR beta chain was documented in a study of shared clonotypes between healthy human individuals (TCRdb year 2020). A note on the overall study: Two women and three men aged 18 to 49 years were included in the cohort. For each donor, CD4 naive and CD4 memory were each run on three plates, CD8 naive on two plates, and CD8 memory on one plate. The study deeply sequenced blood TCR repertoires of about 5 healthy adults to estimate repertoire size and the extent of clonotype sharing between individuals. Libraries were prepared and TCR repertoires were sequenced by different laboratories using diverse techniques, in order to increase sequencing depth and limit assay-specific biases. Leukapheresis yielded between about 0.85 and 10 billion PBMCs per donor.

TCR CDR3 regions were amplified from genomic DNA by multiplex PCR using the deep immunoSEQ assay. For each cell subset, the extracted genomic DNA was distributed evenly across all wells of several immunoSEQ 96-well plates, and each plate served as one replicate. For sorted subsets, each replicate PCR was loaded with roughly 0.2 ug genomic DNA, equivalent to about 30,000 T cell genomes. Purified libraries were quantified with a Qubit 3.0 fluorometer, sized on a Bioanalyzer 2100, and re-quantified with the KAPA Library Quantification kit. A separate single-read 150-cycle Illumina NextSeq 550 flow cell was used to sequence each immunoSEQ 96-well plate. The original pipeline was this. Because only junctional sequences without quality scores were contained in the immunoSEQ output, filtering matching that applied to full-length reads could not be performed. To assign V/J genes and CDR3, sequences were annotated using PyIR, a Python wrapper for IgBLAST v1.9, with IMGT germline references. Reads were removed for weak V/J assignments (E-value above 1e-6), missing CDR3, stop codons, out-of-frame junctions, or ambiguous translated residues. V3J clonotypes were defined as sequences sharing the same inferred V gene, J gene, and CDR3 amino acid sequence. To compute the percentage overlap between repertoires, the number of shared unique clonotypes was divided by the size of the smaller repertoire. Repertoire richness was assessed with RTK rarefaction, the Chao1 estimator, and Recon v2.1 estimates of unobserved clonotypes. Generation probabilities for all TCRbeta clonotypes obtained by the gDNA method from a handful of donors were computed using OLGA. Entries here come from immuneACCESS through TCRdb and include only in-frame sequences with V and J called. Some clones fail to appear in such tables; in the studies checked, an unresolved V gene covers under half of the shortfall, and the cause of the remainder is unknown. V, J and clone size derive from that table, while D and trimming were established from the DNA sequence. The sample table holds roughly 2.1 million clones, of which 90% to 95% were seen once. Of the sample, around 1.7% is held by the ten largest clones.

What the authors observed across the whole study: Larger estimated clonotype richness was generally found for naive subsets than for memory subsets. Approximately 5% of naive CD4, around 3.6% of naive CD8, approximately 2% of memory CD4, and about 0.4% of memory CD8 clonotypes were shared across several donors. Sampling was limited to blood, and TCR repertoires in tissue likely differ from TCR repertoires in blood. Based on pairwise subsampling, the degree of clonotype sharing among donors was expected to be affected by sequencing depth. Even with the large sequencing depth, rarefaction of the sorted-subset datasets indicated that sequencing was incomplete. Higher generation probabilities were observed for clonotypes shared by all four sorted-subset donors than for non-shared clonotypes. Because the study included only a small number of donors, the genetic and exposure-history diversity represented was limited.

CD8 naive samples consisted of CD45RO-negative cells that were positively selected for CCR7, yielding a CD45RA+CCR7+ population without TemRA cells. The donors were healthy, HIV-negative adults who had no recently reported acute infections or vaccinations. Every donor was a Caucasian adult residing in Nashville, Tennessee, USA. After blood collection by leukapheresis, PBMCs were isolated using Ficoll-Histopaque density gradient centrifugation and then cryopreserved in the vapor phase of liquid nitrogen. Analytical flow cytometry was used to check the purity and quantity of every magnetically sorted T cell population. From each sorted fraction, genomic DNA was isolated and quantified by UV absorbance on a Nanodrop 2000c. The CDR3 spans 14 residues, from the cysteine through the phenylalanine. Only CDR3 DNA is held: 42 bases, read in frame from base 1. V ends up 4 bases short and J 0 bases short, with an unmatched junction base count of 3. The CDR1 and CDR2 encoded by the germline V gene are SQVTM and ANQGSEA.

On this clone: The target of this receptor is not known. The sample holds no much larger clone one base away, and base qualities are not on file. The same CDR3 can be traced to other DNA sequences in this sample.

The chain is made from TRBV29-1 and TRBJ2-7; the junction holds 10 bases that match TRBD1. Sequencing used naive CD8+ T cells from PBMCs. The intended sense of this specimen's cell subset or site label: CD45RA+CCR7+. This sequence was found in a man aged 18 to 30 in good health. Some clones in this sample may be carry-over from other donors' samples. The CDR3 region has the sequence CSVAGTGVSYEQYF. In nucleotides, the sequence is TGCAGCGTTGCCGGGACAGGGGTCTCCTACGAGCAGTACTTC.